The TCR beta chain under discussion was sequenced for a study of technical replicates of blood from a handful of donors. This clone turned up a few times. Germline CDR1 SGHVS, CDR2 FQNEAQ. The CDR3 is 15 amino acids. V was cut by 5 bases and J by 2 bases, with 14 bases left in between. Sequencing was performed with immunoSEQ multiplex PCR; in TCRdb, only in-frame clones are kept and a portion is missing. The sample yields about 13,000 clones, about 95% seen once. This chain links TRBV7-8 with TRBJ2-3, with D possibly TRBD1 on 5 matching bases. This TCR was recovered from a human donor in good health. The sequencing sample was made of PBMCs. The CDR3 is CASSLRRVTTDTQYF. The DNA of the CDR3 is TGTGCCAGCAGCCTGCGCAGGGTTACCACAGATACGCAGTATTTT.